This entry concerns a single T cell receptor beta chain. This sample is part of a study of technical replicates of blood from several donors. Germline V gene data show CDR1 as GTSNPN and CDR2 as SVGIG (reference sequence). The V gene lost 7 bases and the J gene lost 0 bases, with 4 bases spanning the gap. The length of the CDR3 is 11 residues. Generated by immunoSEQ multiplex PCR, the TCRdb table keeps only in-frame clones and is missing some. The sample consists of approximately 73,000 clones, roughly 90% of them appearing once. The chain couples TRBV30 to TRBJ2-1, with D hard to call. The sample taken for sequencing was T cells isolated from PBMCs. This clonotype was sampled from a human donor in good health. The CDR3 region is CAFLSYNEQFF. The CDR3 region has the DNA TGTGCCTTCCTCTCCTACAATGAGCAGTTCTTC. Full variable domain (missing parts from reference TRBV30 and TRBJ2-1): SQTIHQWPATLVQPVGSPLSLECTVEGTSNPNLYWYRQAAGRGLQLLFYSVGIGQISSEVPQNLSASRPQDRQFILSSKKLLLSDSGFYLCAFLSYNEQFFGPGTRLTVL.